This T cell receptor (beta chain) came from a study of T-cell memory formation after mild COVID-19. Study-wide findings and caveats: Detection of some responders pre-infection suggested pre-existing cross-reactive memory T cells participated. Shrinking CD4+ clones were chiefly CM and EM; CD8+ ones were chiefly EMRA. Contracting clones from day 15 to 85 had balanced CD4/CD8; later expanders favoured CD4+.

The germline CDR1 and CDR2 sequences are LGHDT and YNNKEL (reference sequence). V was trimmed by 1 base and J by 5 bases, leaving 3 bases between them. The CDR3 spans 11 residues. UMIs and sample barcodes were carried by the TCR alpha and TCR beta cDNA libraries that 5'RACE produced using constant-segment primers. Via MiXCR, TCRdb re-called the 5' RACE reads, giving one row per CDR3 protein. The table has roughly 200,000 distinct CDR3 sequences, roughly 17% seen once. Points on this clonotype: Its antigen is unidentified. This may come from a read error, since a much larger clone is one base off.

Sequencing was done on a sample of PBMCs or a T cell subset sorted from them (not recorded which). This sequence originates from an adult woman who had mild COVID-19 (a few samples of this study predate the infection). Cell type and time point are not known. The rearrangement uses TRBV3-1 and TRBJ2-7; D call uncertain. CDR3 residues: CASSQGNEQYF. As DNA, the CDR3 is TGTGCCAGCAGCCAAGGTAACGAGCAGTACTTC.